One TCR beta chain is described in this entry. The sample comes from a study of CD8 T cells in Susac syndrome. V lost 3 bases and J lost 6, with 13 bases in between. CDR3 length: 14 residues. Germline V gene lookup returns CDR1 KGHDR and CDR2 SFDVKD. With random hexamers, roughly 0.5 to 1 ug RNA was reverse transcribed. Using its own MiXCR run on the immunoSEQ multiplex PCR reads, TCRdb lists one record per CDR3 protein. The sample lists 75,000 to 100,000 distinct CDR3 sequences, around 93% occurring once. The TCR originated in a human donor with Susac syndrome. Sequenced: CD8+ T cells from PBMCs. This sequence joins TRBV24-1 and TRBJ1-2; D gene uncertain. CDR3 nucleotide sequence: TGTGCCACCAGTGATGGGAACAATCCGGATGGCTACACCTTC. Translation gives CATSDGNNPDGYTF.